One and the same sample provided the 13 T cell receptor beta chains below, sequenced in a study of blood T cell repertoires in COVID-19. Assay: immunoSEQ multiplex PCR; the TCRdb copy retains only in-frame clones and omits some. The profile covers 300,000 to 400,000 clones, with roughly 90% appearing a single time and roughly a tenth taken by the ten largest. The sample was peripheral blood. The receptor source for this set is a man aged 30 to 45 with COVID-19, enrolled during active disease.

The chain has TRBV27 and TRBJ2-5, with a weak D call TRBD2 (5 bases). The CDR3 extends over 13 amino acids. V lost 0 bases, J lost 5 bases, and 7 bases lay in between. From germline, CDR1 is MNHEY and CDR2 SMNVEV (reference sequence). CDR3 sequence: CASSLSTGETQYF. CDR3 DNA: TGTGCCAGCAGTTTATCGACGGGGGAGACCCAGTACTTC.

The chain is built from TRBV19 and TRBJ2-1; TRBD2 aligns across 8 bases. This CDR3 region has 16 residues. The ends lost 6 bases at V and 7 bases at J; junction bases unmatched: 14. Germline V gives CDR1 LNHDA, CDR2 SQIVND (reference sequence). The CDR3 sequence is CASRRSTGTSANEQFF. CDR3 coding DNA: TGTGCCAGTAGGCGTTCGACCGGGACTAGTGCGAATGAGCAGTTCTTC.

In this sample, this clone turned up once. CDR3: CASSQGKNGLADQETQYF. DNA of the CDR3: TGTGCCAGCAGCCAGGGTAAAAATGGACTAGCGGATCAAGAGACCCAGTACTTC. The V gene is TRBV4-2, the J gene TRBJ2-5; 10 bases are a match to TRBD2. The trim removed 3 bases at V and 2 bases at J, leaving 12 bases unmatched. This CDR3 has 18 residues. Looked up from germline, CDR1 is LGHNA and CDR2 is YNFKEQ.

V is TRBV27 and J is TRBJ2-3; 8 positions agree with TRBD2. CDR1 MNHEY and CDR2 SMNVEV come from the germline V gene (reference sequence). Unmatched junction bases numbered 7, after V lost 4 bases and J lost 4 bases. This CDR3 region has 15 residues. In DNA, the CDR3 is TGTGCCAGCAGTTCGGTCGCGGGAGGCGCAGATACGCAGTATTTT. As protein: CASSSVAGGADTQYF.

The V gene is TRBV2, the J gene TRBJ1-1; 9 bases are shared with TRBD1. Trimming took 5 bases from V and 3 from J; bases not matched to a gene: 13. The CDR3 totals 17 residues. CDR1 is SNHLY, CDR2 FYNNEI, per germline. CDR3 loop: CASSLIGQGRSDTEAFF. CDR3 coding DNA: TGTGCCAGCAGTCTAATCGGACAGGGGAGATCGGACACTGAAGCTTTCTTT. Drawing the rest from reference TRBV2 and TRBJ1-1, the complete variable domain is EPEVTQTPSHQVTQMGQEVILRCVPISNHLYFYWYRQILGQKVEFLVSFYNNEISEKSEIFDDQFSVERPDGSNFTLKIRSTKLEDSAMYFCASSLIGQGRSDTEAFFGQGTRLTVV.

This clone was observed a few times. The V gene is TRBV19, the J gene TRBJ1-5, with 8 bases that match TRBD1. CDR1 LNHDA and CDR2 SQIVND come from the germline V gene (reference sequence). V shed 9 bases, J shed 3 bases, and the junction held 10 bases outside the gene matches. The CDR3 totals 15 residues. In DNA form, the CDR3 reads TGTGCCAGCCACACCGACAGGGGTATCAATCAGCCCCAGCATTTT. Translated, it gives CASHTDRGINQPQHF.

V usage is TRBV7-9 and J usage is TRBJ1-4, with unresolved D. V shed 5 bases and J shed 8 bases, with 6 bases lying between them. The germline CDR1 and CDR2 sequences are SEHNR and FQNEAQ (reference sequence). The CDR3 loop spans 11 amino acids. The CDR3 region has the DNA TGTGCCAGCAGCCCGCGGGAAAAACTGTTTTTT. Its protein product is CASSPREKLFF.

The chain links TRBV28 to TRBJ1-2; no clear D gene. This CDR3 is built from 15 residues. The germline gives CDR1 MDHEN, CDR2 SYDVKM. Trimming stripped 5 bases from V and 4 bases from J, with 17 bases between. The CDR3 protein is CASSLGSGGGYGYTF. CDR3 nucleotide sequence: TGTGCCAGCAGTCTCGGATCCGGAGGTGGCTATGGCTACACCTTC.

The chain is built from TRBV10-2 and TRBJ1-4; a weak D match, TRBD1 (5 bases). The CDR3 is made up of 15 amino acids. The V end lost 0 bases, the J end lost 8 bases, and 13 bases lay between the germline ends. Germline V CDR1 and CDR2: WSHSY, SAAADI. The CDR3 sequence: CASSESVGGWEKLFF. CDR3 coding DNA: TGCGCCAGCAGTGAGTCCGTGGGGGGTTGGGAAAAACTGTTTTTT.

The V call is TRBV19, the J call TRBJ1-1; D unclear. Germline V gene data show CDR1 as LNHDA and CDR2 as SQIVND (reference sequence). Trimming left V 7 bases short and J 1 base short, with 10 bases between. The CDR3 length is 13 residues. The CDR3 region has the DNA TGTGCCAGTACCCCCATACAGAACACTGAAGCTTTCTTT. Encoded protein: CASTPIQNTEAFF.

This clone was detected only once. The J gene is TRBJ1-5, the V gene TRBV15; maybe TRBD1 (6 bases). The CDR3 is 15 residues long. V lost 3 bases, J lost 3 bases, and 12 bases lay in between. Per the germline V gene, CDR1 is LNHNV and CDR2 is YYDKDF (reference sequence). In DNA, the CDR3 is TGTGCCACCAGCAGTCTGACAGGCCACAATCAGCCCCAGCATTTT. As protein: CATSSLTGHNQPQHF.

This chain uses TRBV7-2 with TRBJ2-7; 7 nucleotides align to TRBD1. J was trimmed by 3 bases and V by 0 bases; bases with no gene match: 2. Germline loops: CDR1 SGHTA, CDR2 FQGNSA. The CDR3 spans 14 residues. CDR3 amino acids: CASSLASGGYEQYF. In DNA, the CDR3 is TGTGCCAGCAGCTTAGCGTCAGGGGGCTACGAGCAGTACTTC.

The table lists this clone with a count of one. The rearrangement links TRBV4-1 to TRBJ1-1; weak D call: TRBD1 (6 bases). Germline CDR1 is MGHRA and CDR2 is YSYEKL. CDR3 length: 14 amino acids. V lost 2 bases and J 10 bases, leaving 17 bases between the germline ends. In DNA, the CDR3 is TGCGCCAGCAGCCAACAAATCACAGGGTTGCGAGCTTTCTTT. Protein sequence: CASSQQITGLRAFF.